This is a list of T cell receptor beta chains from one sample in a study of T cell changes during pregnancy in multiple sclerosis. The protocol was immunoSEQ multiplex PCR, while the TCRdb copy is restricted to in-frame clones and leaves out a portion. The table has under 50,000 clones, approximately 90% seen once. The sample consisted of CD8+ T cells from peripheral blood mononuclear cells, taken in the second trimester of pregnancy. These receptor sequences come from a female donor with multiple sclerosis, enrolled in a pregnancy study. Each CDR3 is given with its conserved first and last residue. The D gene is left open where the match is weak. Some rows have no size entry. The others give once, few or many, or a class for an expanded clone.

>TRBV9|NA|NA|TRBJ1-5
CASSADALGGNQPQHF
TGTGCCAGCAGCGCGGACGCCCTAGGCGGGAATCAGCCCCAGCATTTT
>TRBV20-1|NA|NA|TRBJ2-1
CSAPDTTGQFF
TGCAGTGCTCCGGACACAACGGGCCAGTTCTTC
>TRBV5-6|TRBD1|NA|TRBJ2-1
CASSYGTGNEQFF
TGTGCCAGCAGCTATGGGACAGGCAATGAGCAGTTCTTC
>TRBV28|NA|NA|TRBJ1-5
CASSFLGEHPSNQPQHF
TGTGCCAGCAGTTTTCTAGGGGAACATCCGAGCAATCAGCCCCAGCATTTT
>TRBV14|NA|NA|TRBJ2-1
CASSLTGTKRKEQFF
TGTGCCAGCAGCCTTACAGGGACAAAGAGGAAAGAGCAGTTCTTC
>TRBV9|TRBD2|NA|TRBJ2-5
CASSALAGGGETQYF
TGTGCCAGCAGCGCCCTAGCGGGGGGGGGAGAGACCCAGTACTTC
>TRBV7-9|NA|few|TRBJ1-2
CASSSLQWGLYGYTF
TGTGCCAGCAGCTCACTACAGTGGGGCCTCTATGGCTACACCTTC
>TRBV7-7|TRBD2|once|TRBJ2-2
CASSASGANTGELFF
TGTGCCAGCAGCGCTAGCGGGGCGAACACCGGGGAGCTGTTTTTT
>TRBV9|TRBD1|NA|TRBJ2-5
CASSRTGARGETQYF
TGTGCCAGCAGCAGAACAGGGGCCAGGGGGGAGACCCAGTACTTC
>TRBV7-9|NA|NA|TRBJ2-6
CASSLGLSGANVLTF
TGTGCCAGCAGCTTGGGCCTTAGTGGGGCCAACGTCCTGACTTTC
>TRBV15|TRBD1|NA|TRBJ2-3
CATSGTGQDTQYF
TGTGCCACCAGCGGGACAGGGCAAGATACGCAGTATTTT
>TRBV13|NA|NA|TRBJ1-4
CASSLGVEEKLFF
TGTGCCAGCAGCTTAGGCGTCGAGGAAAAACTGTTTTTT
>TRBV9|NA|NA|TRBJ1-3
CASSEGGGGPTSTIYF
TGTGCCAGCAGCGAAGGCGGAGGAGGGCCTACGTCCACCATATATTTT
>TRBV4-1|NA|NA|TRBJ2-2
CASSFPGLVAGELFF
TGCGCCAGTTCATTCCCGGGACTGGTAGCCGGGGAGCTGTTTTTT
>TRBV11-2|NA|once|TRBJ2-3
CASSSFLDTQYF
TGTGCCAGCAGCTCCTTCTTGGATACGCAGTATTTT
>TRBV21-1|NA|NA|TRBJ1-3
CASSKGRNTIYF
TGTGCCAGCAGCAAAGGGCGAAACACCATATATTTT
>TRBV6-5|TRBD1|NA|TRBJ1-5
CASSYVQGGQPQHF
TGTGCCAGCAGTTACGTCCAGGGGGGCCAGCCCCAGCATTTT
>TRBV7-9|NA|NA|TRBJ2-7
CASSPTGKGPYEQYF
TGTGCCAGCAGTCCAACAGGGAAAGGACCCTACGAGCAGTACTTC